A selection of T cell receptor beta chains follows, all from one sample in a study of T cell responses to AZD1222 COVID-19 vaccine. Sequencing was performed with immunoSEQ multiplex PCR; in TCRdb, only in-frame clones are kept and a portion is missing. The sample shows over 45,000 clones, around 91% of them seen only once. The starting material was peripheral blood, obtained 28 days after the second AZD1222 dose. The receptor source for this set is an adult who received the AZD1222 COVID-19 vaccine. CDR3s include the opening cysteine and the closing phenylalanine or tryptophan. D genes are given only for firm matches. Clone size is stated in some rows and not others, as once, few, many or a class when expanded.

v_gene,j_gene,d_gene,abundance,CDR3nt,CDR3aa
TRBV5-4,TRBJ2-7,TRBD1,NA,TGTGCCAGCAGCTGGTGGGACAGCTCCTACGAGCAGTACTTC,CASSWWDSSYEQYF
TRBV2,TRBJ1-1,NA,NA,TGTGCCAGCAGTGTTGGCAGGGGGAACACTGAAGCTTTCTTT,CASSVGRGNTEAFF
TRBV28,TRBJ1-2,NA,NA,TGTGCCAGCAGTTTTTGGAAAGCAGCTAACTATGGCTACACCTTC,CASSFWKAANYGYTF
TRBV4-1,TRBJ2-3,NA,NA,TGCGCCAGCAGCCAAGTCCCCCGGGCCAAACAACACGATACGCAGTATTTT,CASSQVPRAKQHDTQYF
TRBV28,TRBJ2-5,NA,NA,TGTGCCAGCAGTTTTTTTGGCCAAGAGACCCAGTACTTC,CASSFFGQETQYF
TRBV7-9,TRBJ1-1,TRBD1,NA,TGTGCCAGCAGCACAGGACAGGGGACGAACACTGAAGCTTTCTTT,CASSTGQGTNTEAFF
TRBV23-1,TRBJ1-5,NA,NA,TGCGCCAGCAGTCAACTAGGCAAGTCCAATCAGCCCCAGCATTTT,CASSQLGKSNQPQHF
TRBV3-1/TRBV3-2,TRBJ1-4,TRBD1,NA,TGTGCCAGCAGCCAGAATATGCCGGGACAGGGCGAAAAACTGTTTTTT,CASSQNMPGQGEKLFF
TRBV27,TRBJ1-6,NA,NA,TGTGCCAGCAGTCACTCGGGGGTTGCCCTGTATAATTCACCCCTCCACTTT,CASSHSGVALYNSPLHF
TRBV7-2,TRBJ2-7,TRBD2,NA,TGTGCCAGCAGCTTAGCAGCGACTAGCGGTGTGAGCTCCTACGAGCAGTACTTC,CASSLAATSGVSSYEQYF
TRBV29-1,TRBJ1-5,TRBD1,NA,TGCAGCGTGGGGGACAGGGCCAATCAGCCCCAGCATTTT,CSVGDRANQPQHF
TRBV9,TRBJ2-7,NA,NA,TGTGCCAGCAGCGTAGGTGCGGGAAACTACGAGCAGTACTTC,CASSVGAGNYEQYF
TRBV19,TRBJ2-1,TRBD1,NA,TGTGCCAGTAGTAAACGACAGGGAACAGGGATGCGAGGTGAGCAGTTCTTC,CASSKRQGTGMRGEQFF
TRBV10-3,TRBJ2-3,NA,NA,TGTGCCATCAGTGATGGAGATACGCAGTATTTT,CAISDGDTQYF
TRBV27,TRBJ1-2,TRBD1,NA,TGTGCCAGCAGAAAGACAGGGTCAGGGTATGGCTACACCTTC,CASRKTGSGYGYTF
TRBV5-1,TRBJ2-7,NA,NA,TGCGCCAGCAGCCCCTCTAGAGGGTACGAGCAGTACTTC,CASSPSRGYEQYF
TRBV2,TRBJ1-2,NA,NA,TGTGCCAGCAGTGCTCCGCTGAATGGTTTCTATGGCTACACCTTC,CASSAPLNGFYGYTF
TRBV5-1,TRBJ2-6,TRBD1,NA,TGCGCCAGCAGCCCGGGACAGGATGCCTCTGGGGCCAACGTCCTGACTTTC,CASSPGQDASGANVLTF
TRBV29-1,TRBJ1-3,NA,NA,TGCAGCGTTGAAGGGAAGGGGTCAGGAAACACCATATATTTT,CSVEGKGSGNTIYF
TRBV12-3/TRBV12-4,TRBJ1-5,NA,few,TGTGCCAGCAGTTTAGAATTACAGCCCCAGCATTTT,CASSLELQPQHF
TRBV6-2/TRBV6-3,TRBJ2-6,NA,NA,TGTGCCAGCAGTTGGACCCGTCCCAAATCCGTCCTGACTTTC,CASSWTRPKSVLTF
TRBV5-4,TRBJ1-1,NA,NA,TGTGCCAGCAGCTTGGATTTGAGGGGGGACACTGAAGCTTTCTTT,CASSLDLRGDTEAFF
TRBV10-3,TRBJ1-2,TRBD1,few,TGTGCCATACAGCCCGGGACAGGGGAACTTGGCTACACCTTC,CAIQPGTGELGYTF
TRBV5-1,TRBJ1-1,NA,once,TGCGCCAGCAGCCCAGGCAGGGACACTGAAGCTTTCTTT,CASSPGRDTEAFF
TRBV3-1/TRBV3-2,TRBJ1-5,TRBD1,once,TGTGCCAGCAGCCAAGAGCGACAGGGGGGTCAGCCCCAGCATTTT,CASSQERQGGQPQHF
TRBV7-3,TRBJ1-4,TRBD1,NA,TGTGCCAGCAGCCGCAGGGACAGAAGATCTTTAATCCTTGAAAAACTGTTTTTT,CASSRRDRRSLILEKLFF
TRBV29-1,TRBJ2-3,NA,NA,TGCAGCGTTGCATTGGCAGGGGTTTTGTCAGATACGCAGTATTTT,CSVALAGVLSDTQYF
TRBV18,TRBJ2-7,NA,NA,TGTGCCAGCTCACCACGGGTAGCACAGGGCTCGATCGAGCAGTACTTC,CASSPRVAQGSIEQYF
TRBV7-6,TRBJ1-6,NA,NA,TGTGCCAGCTCCACCTCGGCCCTCCACTTT,CASSTSALHF
TRBV5-1,TRBJ1-3,NA,NA,TGCGCCAGCAGCCCGGACAGCTCTGGAAACACCATATATTTT,CASSPDSSGNTIYF
TRBV27,TRBJ1-5,NA,NA,TGTGCCAGCAGCTCGGGGAGCAATCAGCCCCAGCATTTT,CASSSGSNQPQHF
TRBV29-1,TRBJ1-5,TRBD1,NA,TGCAGCGTTGTGACAGGGTATAGACAGCCCCAGCATTTT,CSVVTGYRQPQHF
TRBV29-1,TRBJ1-1,NA,NA,NA,CSVRARANTEAFF
TRBV5-1,TRBJ1-6,NA,NA,TGCGCCAGCAGCGCCGGGACAATCAATTCACCCCTCCACTTT,CASSAGTINSPLHF
TRBV5-4,TRBJ2-3,TRBD2,NA,TGTGCCTCCACTAGCGGTTCTTTCACAGATACGCAGTATTTT,CASTSGSFTDTQYF
TRBV5-6,TRBJ2-7,TRBD2,NA,TGTGCCAGCAGCTTGAGTAGCGGGAGGTGGGAGCAGTACTTC,CASSLSSGRWEQYF
TRBV6-5,TRBJ2-7,TRBD2,NA,TGTGCCAGCAGACTGGGAGGGAGCTACGAGCAGTACTTC,CASRLGGSYEQYF
TRBV11-2,TRBJ2-5,TRBD1,NA,TGTGCCAGCATCTTTGGAAACAGGGGCGGGGAGACCCAGTACTTC,CASIFGNRGGETQYF
TRBV4-3,TRBJ2-3,TRBD2,NA,TGCGCCAGCAGCCAAGGGTTAGCGGGGTTCACAGATACGCAGTATTTT,CASSQGLAGFTDTQYF
TRBV6-5,TRBJ1-2,NA,few,TGTGCCAGCAGCCCAAGGGGAGTGTATGGCTACACCTTC,CASSPRGVYGYTF
TRBV27,TRBJ1-4,TRBD1,NA,TGTGCCAGCAGTCCCAGGACAGGTGGGAATGAAAAACTGTTTTTT,CASSPRTGGNEKLFF
TRBV11-3,TRBJ1-1,TRBD1,once,TGTGCCAGCAAGGGACAGGGATCCACTGAAGCTTTCTTT,CASKGQGSTEAFF
TRBV5-5,TRBJ1-1,NA,NA,TGTGCCAGCAGCTTGCAGGGGAACACTGAAGCTTTCTTT,CASSLQGNTEAFF
TRBV5-5,TRBJ1-2,TRBD1,NA,TGTGCCAGCAGCTTTCTCAGGGGGGATCGAGGAGGCTACACCTTC,CASSFLRGDRGGYTF
TRBV10-3,TRBJ1-2,TRBD1,NA,TGTGCCATCAGTGAGCCGGGACAGTGGAACTATGGCTACACCTTC,CAISEPGQWNYGYTF